Below, 21 T cell receptor beta chains from the same sample are listed, as sequenced in a study of T cell responses to AZD1222 COVID-19 vaccine. Profiling relied on immunoSEQ multiplex PCR, and the TCRdb table lists in-frame clones only, not all of them. The sample shows about 100,000 clones, roughly 90% of them seen only once. Sequences were derived from peripheral blood, sampled on day 0 of AZD1222 vaccination. The receptors originated from an adult in good health.

The chain employs TRBV14 and TRBJ1-2; D is perhaps TRBD1 (5 bases). CDR1 and CDR2 from the germline V gene are SGHDN and FVKESK. Trimming cost V 4 bases and J 1 base, with 7 bases left between them. The CDR3 has 13 residues. The CDR3 reads CASSRGLNYGYTF. The DNA of the CDR3 is TGTGCCAGCAGCCGGGGACTTAACTATGGCTACACCTTC.

This chain connects TRBV6-5 to TRBJ1-5, with D unclear. The CDR3 runs 12 residues. In germline, CDR1 is MNHEY, CDR2 SVGAGI. Trimming took off 4 bases at V and 4 bases at J, with 5 bases between the two ends. The CDR3 DNA is TGTGCCAGCAGTTCCCCTAATCAGCCCCAGCATTTT. This translates into CASSSPNQPQHF.

The rearrangement uses TRBV21-1 and TRBJ2-2; the table's D call of TRBD1 was not tested on the DNA. TRBV21-1 is recorded as a pseudogene. The CDR3 is 18 amino acids. Here the CDR3 DNA reads TGTGCCAGCAGCCTGACCTTCCACAGGGGTGGAGATACCGGGGAGCTGTTTTTT. Residues: CASSLTFHRGGDTGELFF.

The V gene is TRBV19, the J gene TRBJ1-5, with TRBD1 identical over 7 bases. V lost 2 bases to trimming and J lost 0 bases; unmatched junction nucleotides: 13. Germline CDR1 is LNHDA and CDR2 is SQIVND (reference sequence). This CDR3 is 19 amino acids long. The CDR3 region is CASSIMKGTALYSNQPQHF. CDR3 nucleotides: TGTGCCAGTAGTATAATGAAAGGGACAGCACTCTATAGCAATCAGCCCCAGCATTTT.

The chain joins TRBV7-2 to TRBJ2-7, with TRBD1 matching 8 bases. V shed 1 base and J 6 bases; nucleotides not matched to a gene: 5. The CDR3 has 14 amino acids. The V gene's germline CDR1 is SGHTA and CDR2 FQGNSA. The DNA of the CDR3 is TGTGCCAGCAGCTTAGGGACAGGGCTCTTCGAGCAGTACTTC. This gives the protein CASSLGTGLFEQYF.

The genes are TRBV9 and TRBJ2-5, with TRBD1 matching over 10 bases. CDR3 length equals 16 residues. CDR1 is SGDLS, CDR2 YYNGEE, per germline. With V trimmed by 0 bases and J by 1 base, 3 bases remained unmatched. The CDR3 coding sequence is TGTGCCAGCAGCGTAGGGACAGGGGGACGCCAAGAGACCCAGTACTTC. Its translation is CASSVGTGGRQETQYF. Full variable domain (outside the CDR3, taken from reference TRBV9 and TRBJ2-5): DSGVTQTPKHLITATGQRVTLRCSPRSGDLSVYWYQQSLDQGLQFLIQYYNGEERAKGNILERFSAQQFPDLHSELNLSSLELGDSALYFCASSVGTGGRQETQYFGPGTRLLVL.

With respect to this clone: One end of the junction does not line up with germline, which may come from a read error. Other nucleotide sequences in the sample specify the same CDR3. V is TRBV11-3 and J is TRBJ2-7, with unresolved D. The CDR3 extends over 12 amino acids. CDR1 and CDR2 (germline): SGHNT, YENEEA. CDR3 loop: CASSHGSYEQYF. CDR3 nucleotides: TGTGCCAGCAGCCATGGCTCCTATGAGCAGTACTTC.

In nucleotides, the CDR3 is TGTGCCAGCAGCCCGGGACTAGCGGGGGGGAATACGCAGTATTTT. Protein sequence: CASSPGLAGGNTQYF. The chain links TRBV9 to TRBJ2-3; 16 bases align to TRBD2. The CDR3 is 15 residues long. Trimming cost V 4 bases and J 7 bases; bases outside gene matches: 3. Germline loops: CDR1 SGDLS, CDR2 YYNGEE.

The chain recombines TRBV7-9 with TRBJ1-1; 7 nucleotides line up with TRBD1. Looked up from germline, CDR1 is SEHNR and CDR2 is FQNEAQ (reference sequence). The CDR3 covers 14 residues. Trimming cost V 4 bases and J 3 bases; bases outside gene matches: 5. CDR3 residues: CASSSGQKDTEAFF. CDR3 sequence (DNA): TGTGCCAGCAGCTCGGGACAGAAGGACACTGAAGCTTTCTTT.

The rearrangement joins TRBV25-1 to TRBJ1-6; no definite D call. Trimming stripped 8 bases from V and 11 bases from J, with 13 bases between. Germline-derived CDR1 and CDR2 are MGHDK and SYGVNS. The CDR3 has 12 residues. The CDR3 loop reads CASHQEGTPLHF. In DNA, the CDR3 is TGTGCCAGCCACCAAGAGGGAACACCCCTCCACTTT.

This chain connects TRBV27 to TRBJ1-2; D remains unclear. CDR1 is MNHEY and CDR2 is SMNVEV in the germline V gene (reference sequence). Trimming shortened V by 4 bases and J by 2 bases, and 8 bases separated the two germline ends. This CDR3 has 13 amino acids. CDR3: CASSSQINYGYTF. The CDR3 nucleotides are TGTGCCAGCAGTTCGCAAATAAACTATGGCTACACCTTC.

The CDR3 is CASSLSGQGPDTQYF. CDR3 coding DNA: TGTGCCAGCTCACTCTCTGGACAGGGCCCAGATACGCAGTATTTT. The gene calls are TRBV18 and TRBJ2-3, with TRBD1 matching over 8 bases. CDR1 and CDR2 from the germline V gene are KGHSH and LQKENI. V lost 4 bases, J lost 4 bases, and 7 bases stayed unmatched. The length of the CDR3 is 15 residues.

The DNA of the CDR3 is TGTGCCAGCAGCCTAAGGAGAACTCCCACTGAAGCTTTCTTT. This translates into CASSLRRTPTEAFF. The chain uses TRBV14 and TRBJ1-1; D not resolved. V was shortened by 4 bases and J by 4 bases, with 13 bases between the two germline ends. The CDR3 covers 14 residues. CDR1 and CDR2 (germline): SGHDN, FVKESK.

The chain employs TRBV2 and TRBJ1-1; maybe TRBD1 (6 bases). Per germline, CDR1 SNHLY and CDR2 FYNNEI. The CDR3 spans 12 residues. V lost 4 bases, J lost 4 bases, and 7 bases lay in between. CDR3 region: CASSVRGTEAFF. CDR3 nucleotides: TGTGCCAGCAGTGTCAGGGGCACTGAAGCTTTCTTT.

V gene TRBV7-8 combines with J gene TRBJ2-1, with D possibly being TRBD1 or TRBD2 (5 bases each). The ends were cut back, 1 base at V and 6 bases at J, with 16 bases in the middle. Germline lookup yields CDR1 SGHVS and CDR2 FQNEAQ. This CDR3 is 16 amino acids long. In DNA form, the CDR3 reads TGTGCCAGCAGCTTAGTTGGGGGTTACCTAGGCAATGAGCAGTTCTTC. The encoded protein is CASSLVGGYLGNEQFF.

This chain connects TRBV30 to TRBJ1-5; TRBD1 aligns across 7 bases. The CDR3 is 14 residues long. Trimming took 4 bases from V and 0 from J; bases not matched to a gene: 3. From germline, CDR1 is GTSNPN and CDR2 SVGIG (reference sequence). The CDR3 DNA follows: TGTGCCTGGACGACAGGGCGTAGCAATCAGCCCCAGCATTTT. Residues: CAWTTGRSNQPQHF.

V and J are TRBV15 and TRBJ1-5; TRBD1 aligns across 8 bases. The junction had 4 bases not matched to a gene; V was cut back by 0 bases and J by 6 bases. From germline, CDR1 is LNHNV and CDR2 YYDKDF (reference sequence). The CDR3 sequence is 15 residues long. In DNA form, the CDR3 reads TGTGCCACCAGCAGAGATATTACAGGGGGTCAGCCCCAGCATTTT. Residues: CATSRDITGGQPQHF.

The chain couples TRBV10-1 to TRBJ2-3, with TRBD1 identical over 8 bases. J lost 3 bases, V lost 7 bases, and 18 bases had no gene match. Germline loops: CDR1 WNHNN, CDR2 SYGVQD (reference sequence). The CDR3 has 18 amino acids. This CDR3 reads CASTRLGQGASSTDTQYF. The CDR3 DNA reads as TGCGCCAGCACCCGGTTGGGGCAGGGGGCCTCCTCTACAGATACGCAGTATTTT.

The chain links TRBV7-9 to TRBJ2-7; TRBD1 is a possible D gene (5 bases). CDR3 size: 13 residues. The germline gives CDR1 SEHNR, CDR2 FQNEAQ (reference sequence). Trimming took off 1 base at V and 3 bases at J, with 7 bases between the two ends. The DNA of the CDR3 is TGTGCCAGCAGCTTAGATCAGGGCTACGAGCAGTACTTC. Its protein product is CASSLDQGYEQYF. Full variable domain (rest looked up from reference TRBV7-9 and TRBJ2-7): DTGVSQNPRHKITKRGQNVTFRCDPISEHNRLYWYRQTLGQGPEFLTYFQNEAQLEKSRLLSDRFSAERPKGSFSTLEIQRTEQGDSAMYLCASSLDQGYEQYFGPGTRLTVT.

The gene calls are TRBV9 and TRBJ1-1, with D possibly matching TRBD1 (6 bases). The CDR3 is 15 amino acids. In germline, CDR1 is SGDLS, CDR2 YYNGEE. The ends were cut back, 3 bases at V and 2 bases at J, with 14 bases in the middle. CDR3 nucleotide sequence: TGTGCCAGCAGCGAGGGGGGCAGGGTAAACACTGAAGCTTTCTTT. Amino acid sequence: CASSEGGRVNTEAFF.

The V and J genes are TRBV5-1 and TRBJ1-2; TRBD1 matches at 7 bases. V shed 0 bases, J shed 4 bases, and the junction held 6 bases outside the gene matches. Germline V gives CDR1 SGHRS, CDR2 YFSETQ. There are 15 residues in the CDR3. The CDR3 nucleotides are TGCGCCAGCAGCTTGGAGGGACAGCCGCCCTATGGCTACACCTTC. It translates to CASSLEGQPPYGYTF.